The clone carrying this T cell receptor (beta chain) was detected once. Antigen specificity is unknown. Looked up from germline, CDR1 is SEHNR and CDR2 is FQNEAQ (reference sequence). The CDR3 consists of 17 residues. The germline V and J ends were trimmed by 4 bases and 7 bases, with 23 bases remaining between them. The source of the sample is a study of T cell responses to AZD1222 COVID-19 vaccine. Looking at the study overall: The analysis combined second doses at about 4 or about 12 weeks. Regarding the study as a whole: No day 14 peak samples; only post-peak repertoires were characterized. The donor cohort was predominantly white British with a female majority, and clonal diversity may have been underestimated.

The protocol was immunoSEQ multiplex PCR, while the TCRdb copy is restricted to in-frame clones and leaves out a portion. The sample consists of approximately 100,000 clones, over 85% of them appearing once. The material was peripheral blood, obtained on day 0 of AZD1222 vaccination. V usage is TRBV7-9 and J usage is TRBJ2-4, with D perhaps being TRBD1 or TRBD2 (5 bases each). The TCR was taken from an adult in good health. The CDR3 DNA follows: TGTGCCAGCAGCTCGACAGATCTAGCTAGAGATCCTAACATTCAGTACTTC. As protein: CASSSTDLARDPNIQYF.